A single sample gave rise to the 11 T cell receptor beta chains below, sequenced in a study of cytotoxic CD8 clonotypes in ibrutinib-treated CLL. Libraries were prepared by immunoSEQ multiplex PCR; TCRdb keeps only in-frame clonotypes and omits some of them. The table includes over 150,000 clones, over 55% detected once. Here the sequenced sample was PBMCs, taken after 24 months of ibrutinib treatment. The receptors here all came from a human donor with chronic lymphocytic leukemia.

The chain joins TRBV4-1 to TRBJ2-2; the D is unclear. This CDR3 contains 14 residues. Trimming removed 4 bases at V and 6 bases at J, with 12 bases between. CDR1 is MGHRA, CDR2 YSYEKL, per germline. In DNA, the CDR3 is TGCGCCAGCAGCCGATGGATGTTCGCCGGGGAGCTGTTTTTT. This gives the protein CASSRWMFAGELFF.

The chain uses TRBV5-6 and TRBJ2-7; tentatively, D is TRBD2 (6 bases). The CDR3 is made up of 16 amino acids. The ends were cut back, 1 base at V and 3 bases at J, with 17 bases in the middle. The germline V gene has CDR1 SGHDT and CDR2 YYEEEE. CDR3 residues: CASSLYVGGSNYEQYF. In DNA form, the CDR3 reads TGTGCCAGCAGCTTGTACGTAGGAGGGTCCAACTACGAGCAGTACTTC. Based on the CDR3 plus reference TRBV5-6 and TRBJ2-7, the full variable domain is DAGVTQSPTHLIKTRGQQVTLRCSPKSGHDTVSWYQQALGQGPQFIFQYYEEEERQRGNFPDRFSGHQFPNYSSELNVNALLLGDSALYLCASSLYVGGSNYEQYFGPGTRLTVT.

The chain recombines TRBV4-3 with TRBJ1-1; no clear D gene. The CDR3 has 14 amino acids. V gave up 0 bases and J gave up 8 bases, with 13 bases separating them. The germline gives CDR1 LGHNA, CDR2 YSLEER. CDR3 in DNA: TGCGCCAGCAGCCAAGAAATAGACCGACTGGAAGCTTTCTTT. It translates to CASSQEIDRLEAFF.

This chain connects TRBV11-2 to TRBJ2-7; D might be TRBD1 or TRBD2, each matching 6 bases. V was pared by 0 bases and J by 7 bases, with 19 bases between. The CDR3 contains 16 residues. Germline CDR1 reads SGHAT; CDR2 reads FQNNGV. The CDR3 is CASSLDYGGRMGEQYF. CDR3 DNA sequence: TGTGCCAGCAGCTTAGATTACGGGGGCCGAATGGGTGAGCAGTACTTC.

This clone was counted only a few times. V gene TRBV5-4 combines with J gene TRBJ1-2, with 7 bases aligning to TRBD1. This CDR3 spans 14 amino acids. The junction had 2 bases not matched to a gene; V was cut back by 1 base and J by 2 bases. Germline CDR1 is SGHNT and CDR2 is YYREEE (reference sequence). CDR3 sequence reads: CASSLPGQNYGYTF. CDR3 coding DNA: TGTGCCAGCAGCTTGCCGGGACAGAACTATGGCTACACCTTC.

This clone was observed at least ten times. The genes are TRBV5-1 and TRBJ1-5; D is unclear. The CDR3 runs to 14 residues. From germline, CDR1 is SGHRS and CDR2 YFSETQ. V dropped 0 bases and J dropped 3 bases, with 7 bases sitting between them. The CDR3 reads CASSLAGDNQPQHF. The CDR3 coding sequence is TGCGCCAGCAGCTTGGCCGGGGACAATCAGCCCCAGCATTTT.

V is TRBV7-2 and J is TRBJ1-4; D gene ambiguous. CDR3 length: 17 amino acids. Looked up from germline, CDR1 is SGHTA and CDR2 is FQGNSA. V was cut by 0 bases and J by 8 bases, with 19 bases left in between. The CDR3: CASSLAVQPQSPEKLFF. The CDR3 DNA is TGTGCCAGCAGCTTAGCCGTCCAACCCCAAAGTCCGGAAAAACTGTTTTTT.

The chain recombines TRBV7-8 with TRBJ1-1, with D perhaps matching TRBD1 (6 bases). V was pared by 3 bases and J by 11 bases, with 19 bases between. Per germline, CDR1 SGHVS and CDR2 FQNEAQ. The CDR3 length is 14 residues. CDR3 bases: TGTGCCAGCAGCTTTGGACAGAGGGCCCCATTGGCTTTCTTT. Protein sequence: CASSFGQRAPLAFF.

This chain links TRBV7-2 with TRBJ2-7; TRBD2 matches 7 bases. V was clipped by 2 bases and J by 0 bases; unmatched bases: 4. The germline CDR1 and CDR2 sequences are SGHTA and FQGNSA. The CDR3 consists of 15 residues. CDR3 protein: CASSLRGGSSYEQYF. The DNA for the CDR3 is TGTGCCAGCAGCTTACGGGGCGGGAGCTCCTACGAGCAGTACTTC.

The chain combines TRBV4-3 with TRBJ1-3; unclear D gene. Germline V gene lookup returns CDR1 LGHNA and CDR2 YSLEER. Deletions cut 0 bases from V and 0 bases from J, with 9 bases between. The CDR3 length is 16 residues. Here the CDR3 DNA reads TGCGCCAGCAGCCAAGAGATACAGCACTCTGGAAACACCATATATTTT. Its protein is CASSQEIQHSGNTIYF.

This chain connects TRBV6-6 to TRBJ2-5, with D perhaps assigned TRBD1 or TRBD2 (6 bases each). The CDR3 contains 15 residues. V lost 5 bases and J 5 bases, leaving 18 bases between the germline ends. Germline loops: CDR1 MNHNY, CDR2 SVGAGI (reference sequence). CDR3: CASSHRQAGSETQYF. The CDR3 nucleotides are TGTGCCAGCAGTCATAGACAGGCGGGGAGTGAGACCCAGTACTTC.